These T cell receptor beta chains were read from a single sample in a study of PD-L1 blockade in urothelial cancer. The table came from immunoSEQ multiplex PCR; TCRdb's copy has only in-frame clones and leaves some out. Altogether approximately 51,000 clones are present, around 88% being singletons, with the ten largest covering 16%. Here the sequenced sample was PBMCs, taken around atezolizumab (anti-PD-L1) treatment. These TCRs come from a man in his fifties or sixties with urothelial cancer. CDR3s include the opening cysteine and the closing phenylalanine or tryptophan. Fields, in order: D gene, clone size, J gene, V gene, CDR3 DNA, CDR3 protein. A D gene is named only where the DNA matches it firmly. Size tells how often a clone was seen (once, few, many) or the class of an expanded clone, and some rows leave it out.

d_gene: NA
abundance: NA
j_gene: TRBJ1-1
v_gene: TRBV5-1
CDR3nt: TGCGCCAGCAGCTTAGGGGTAATGAACACTGAAGCTTTCTTT
CDR3aa: CASSLGVMNTEAFF

d_gene: TRBD2
abundance: once
j_gene: TRBJ2-7
v_gene: TRBV5-4
CDR3nt: TGTGCCAGCAGCTTGAAAACGGCGGGGGTTTCCTACGAGCAGTACTTC
CDR3aa: CASSLKTAGVSYEQYF

d_gene: NA
abundance: NA
j_gene: TRBJ1-1
v_gene: TRBV29-1
CDR3nt: TGCAGCGTTGTTCCGGGGATGGGGAGCACTGAAGCTTTCTTT
CDR3aa: CSVVPGMGSTEAFF

d_gene: NA
abundance: NA
j_gene: TRBJ1-3
v_gene: TRBV5-1
CDR3nt: TGCGCCAGCAGCCAGGGGACTAACTCTGGAAACACCATATATTTT
CDR3aa: CASSQGTNSGNTIYF

d_gene: NA
abundance: once
j_gene: TRBJ2-7
v_gene: TRBV5-5
CDR3nt: TGTGCCAGCAGCTTGGAGCCCTACTACGAGCAGTACTTC
CDR3aa: CASSLEPYYEQYF

d_gene: TRBD2
abundance: NA
j_gene: TRBJ2-6
v_gene: TRBV28
CDR3nt: TGTGCCAGCACCAATGCGGGGGGGGCGGTCAACGTCCTGACTTTC
CDR3aa: CASTNAGGAVNVLTF

d_gene: NA
abundance: once
j_gene: TRBJ2-1
v_gene: TRBV28
CDR3nt: TGTGCCAGCAGTCCGCCGTACCCAAAGAGGAATGAGCAGTTCTTC
CDR3aa: CASSPPYPKRNEQFF

d_gene: TRBD2
abundance: once
j_gene: TRBJ2-7
v_gene: TRBV10-2
CDR3nt: TGCGCCAGCAGTGAGTCGAGACTAGCGGGATACGAGCAGTACTTC
CDR3aa: CASSESRLAGYEQYF

d_gene: NA
abundance: NA
j_gene: TRBJ1-4
v_gene: TRBV5-5
CDR3nt: TGTGCCAGCAGCATGGACCGACAGTGGGAAAAACTGTTTTTT
CDR3aa: CASSMDRQWEKLFF

d_gene: NA
abundance: NA
j_gene: TRBJ1-6
v_gene: TRBV27
CDR3nt: TGTGCCAGCATGAGATGGGAGTCTGGTTCACCCCTCCACTTT
CDR3aa: CASMRWESGSPLHF

d_gene: NA
abundance: NA
j_gene: TRBJ1-5
v_gene: TRBV30
CDR3nt: TGTGCCTGGAGAACTCAGGGGATTGGCAATCAGCCCCAGCATTTT
CDR3aa: CAWRTQGIGNQPQHF

d_gene: TRBD2
abundance: NA
j_gene: TRBJ2-1
v_gene: TRBV11-3
CDR3nt: TGTGCCAGCAGCTTAGGCGGGAGTTCCTCCTACAATGAGCAGTTCTTC
CDR3aa: CASSLGGSSSYNEQFF

d_gene: TRBD2
abundance: few
j_gene: TRBJ2-1
v_gene: TRBV9
CDR3nt: TGTGCCAGCAGCGCCCGACTAGCGGACAATGAGCAGTTCTTC
CDR3aa: CASSARLADNEQFF

d_gene: TRBD1
abundance: NA
j_gene: TRBJ1-1
v_gene: TRBV9
CDR3nt: TGTGCCAGCAGCGAGACAGGGGGGAACACTGAAGCTTTCTTT
CDR3aa: CASSETGGNTEAFF